The 2 T cell receptor beta chains below come from one sample, sequenced in a study of tumor-infiltrating lymphocytes in oesophageal squamous cell carcinoma (dated by TCRdb to 2015 to 2016). Libraries were built with PCR. Sequenced on an Illumina HiSeq 2000. Using fastp at Q25 and MiXCR, TCRdb reprocessed the public reads and kept productive beta chains. Every distinct CDR3 protein forms one entry, paired with its most common genes and DNA. The sample table shows just over 20,000 distinct CDR3 sequences, and around 35% are seen once. Of the sample, 9.5% to 13% is held by the ten largest clones. Sample: esophageal tumor tissue. The receptors were gathered from a male donor with esophageal squamous cell carcinoma.

Ten or more counts support this clonotype. The CDR3 reads CASSLGTGGANEKLFF. The CDR3 nucleotides are TGCGCCAGCAGCTTAGGAACAGGGGGGGCTAATGAAAAACTGTTTTTT. The rearrangement uses TRBV5-1 and TRBJ1-4; 8 bases line up with TRBD1. The CDR3 spans 16 residues. The J segment lost 3 bases and the V segment lost 2 bases, leaving 6 bases of the junction unmatched. Germline CDR1 is SGHRS and CDR2 is YFSETQ.

This clonotype was counted only a few times. The rearrangement uses TRBV7-3 and TRBJ2-2; D is ambiguous. Trimming removed 8 bases at V and 7 bases at J, with 5 bases between. The germline V gene has CDR1 SGHTA and CDR2 FQGTGA. The CDR3 spans 10 residues. The CDR3 bases are TGTGCCAGCTTCCGCGGGGAGCTGTTTTTT. Translating gives CASFRGELFF.